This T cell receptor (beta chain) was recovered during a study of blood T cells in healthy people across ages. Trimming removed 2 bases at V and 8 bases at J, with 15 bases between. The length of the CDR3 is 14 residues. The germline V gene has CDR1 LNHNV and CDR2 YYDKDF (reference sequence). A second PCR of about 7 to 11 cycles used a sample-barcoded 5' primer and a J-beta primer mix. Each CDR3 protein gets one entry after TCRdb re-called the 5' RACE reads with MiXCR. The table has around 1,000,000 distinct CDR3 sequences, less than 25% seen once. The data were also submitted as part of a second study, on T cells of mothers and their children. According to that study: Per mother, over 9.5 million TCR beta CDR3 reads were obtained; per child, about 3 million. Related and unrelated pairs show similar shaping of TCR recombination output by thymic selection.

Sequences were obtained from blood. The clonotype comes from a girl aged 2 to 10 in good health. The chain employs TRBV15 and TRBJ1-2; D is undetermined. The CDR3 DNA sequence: TGTGCCACCAGCAGATCCGGCCAGGCGGGCGGCTACACCTTC. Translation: CATSRSGQAGGYTF. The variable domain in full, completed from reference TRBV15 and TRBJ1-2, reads DAMVIQNPRYQVTQFGKPVTLSCSQTLNHNVMYWYQQKSSQAPKLLFHYYDKDFNNEADTPDNFQSRRPNTSFCFLDIRSPGLGDTAMYLCATSRSGQAGGYTFGSGTRLTVV.